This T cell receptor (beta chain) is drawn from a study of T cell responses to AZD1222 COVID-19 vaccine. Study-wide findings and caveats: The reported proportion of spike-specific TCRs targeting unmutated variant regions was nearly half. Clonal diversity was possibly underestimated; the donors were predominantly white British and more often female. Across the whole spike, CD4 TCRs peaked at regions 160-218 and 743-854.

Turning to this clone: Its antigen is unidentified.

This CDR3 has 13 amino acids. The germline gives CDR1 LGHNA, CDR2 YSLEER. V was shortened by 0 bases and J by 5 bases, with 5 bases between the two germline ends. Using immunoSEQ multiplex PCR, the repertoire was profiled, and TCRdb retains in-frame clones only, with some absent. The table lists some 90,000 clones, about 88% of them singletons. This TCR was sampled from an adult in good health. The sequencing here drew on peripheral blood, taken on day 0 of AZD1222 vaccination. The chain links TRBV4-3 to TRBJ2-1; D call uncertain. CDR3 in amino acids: CASSQDRNNEQFF. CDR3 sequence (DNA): TGCGCCAGCAGCCAAGATAGGAACAATGAGCAGTTCTTC.